This T cell receptor beta chain stems from a study of blood T cell repertoires in COVID-19 (dated by TCRdb to the early 2020s). Study-level background: Collaborator samples came from the United States, Italy and Spain and covered acute and convalescent phases of COVID-19. The repertoires were released in a freely available public database meant as a resource for research on the immune response to SARS-CoV-2. The prospective study material was composed of cDNA or gDNA derived from T cells, B-cell-depleted T cells, or PBMCs. Subjects who had been exposed to COVID-19, were actively infected with it, or had recovered from it provided the deeply sampled blood TCRbeta repertoires that made up the dataset. The samples were drawn from two sources: the first 160 participants of the ongoing ImmuneRACE study, and 1,000 to 1,500 subjects contributed by 6 global collaborators. HLA class I and class II types, where available, came from metadata supplied by the sample provider rather than from assay-based typing. A de-identified subject ID, COVID-19 status, age in years and sex were almost always included in the sample metadata.

Per the germline V gene, SNHLY is the CDR1 and FYNNEI is the CDR2. The trim is 4 bases for V and 3 bases for J, with a gap of 12 bases between the germline ends. The CDR3 runs 14 amino acids, cysteine and phenylalanine included. Only the CDR3 region is kept as DNA, spanning 42 bases read in frame from base 1. Concerning this clone itself: No antigen is known for it. Base qualities were left out, and no much larger clone turns up one base away.

The immunoSEQ Assay, a bias-controlled multiplex PCR, was used to amplify TCRbeta CDR3 regions from genomic DNA. The authors processed their data as follows. The number of nucleated cells in each sample was estimated from the amplification of reference gene primers within the assay. To quantify the absolute abundance of each unique TCRbeta CDR3 rearrangement, sequence reads were collapsed and filtered. Productive Simpson clonality was computed per sample as the square root of Simpson's diversity index over productive rearrangements. TCRdb carries this immuneACCESS record with in-frame sequences only. Its versions omit some clonotypes, under half of them owing to an unresolved V gene in the studies checked, with the rest unexplained. V, J and clone size are those of that table, while D and trimming were read from the DNA. In all, the sample holds around 300,000 clones, and around 87% of those were seen once. Together, the top ten hold 1% of the sample.

The paper's findings and limits, for the study overall: How much clinical and demographic metadata was included differed by source and by participant, and the metadata was provided uncurated.

Each collaborating institution followed its own protocols to collect whole blood in K2EDTA tubes. Collaborator samples were shipped for TCRbeta analysis as frozen whole blood, isolated PBMCs, or DNA extracted from either sample type. This TCR was recovered from a man aged 45-65 years with active or convalescent COVID-19. The specimen sequenced was peripheral blood. The rearrangement joined TRBV2 to TRBJ1-1, with TRBD1 perhaps the D gene, on 5 matching bases. The CDR3 in this case is CASSGSPRDTEAFF. The sequenced DNA is TGTGCCAGCAGTGGATCTCCCAGGGACACTGAAGCTTTCTTT.